Listed below are T cell receptor beta chains from one sample, sequenced in a study of post-analysis software for immune sequencing data. TCRdb reprocessed the PCR reads via MiXCR and lists one record per CDR3 protein. In the table there are 150,000 to 200,000 distinct CDR3 sequences, roughly 35% of which are singletons. Sequences were derived from blood, sampled after autologous hematopoietic stem cell transplantation. The source of these receptors is a girl aged 10 to 17 with multiple sclerosis. Both conserved end residues are part of each CDR3.

TRBV12-3/TRBV12-4	TRBJ2-1	CASRLASGTGNEQFF
TRBV5-1	TRBJ2-5	CASSLGLGIGQETQYF
TRBV3-1	TRBJ1-2	CASSQDTQARRYTF
TRBV9	TRBJ2-7	CASSPGERGDPYEQYF
TRBV20-1	TRBJ2-3	CSALDIRTDTQYF
TRBV11-1	TRBJ2-2	CASSDGTWTANTGELFF
TRBV28	TRBJ2-5	CASGQSVETQYF
TRBV20-1	TRBJ2-3	CGLAGSTADTQYF
TRBV29-1	TRBJ2-7	CSVTRPQGSYEQYF
TRBV7-2	TRBJ2-1	CASSSFLAEQFF
TRBV7-2	TRBJ2-1	CASSLAPRSEQFF
TRBV29-1	TRBJ2-1	CSVAPGGDEQFF
TRBV7-9	TRBJ2-7	CANSLEGLAAYEQYF
TRBV20-1	TRBJ2-7	CSALSGDSYEQYF
TRBV18	TRBJ2-1	CASSPARALHNEQFF
TRBV6-5	TRBJ2-1	CASSPPGDYNKEQFF
TRBV20-1	TRBJ2-5	CSARRWERETQYF
TRBV9	TRBJ2-2	CASSYGQRGTGELFF
TRBV20-1	TRBJ2-2	CSAPVLGRNTGELFF
TRBV20-1	TRBJ2-1	CSVQPPSGVSYNEQFF
TRBV9	TRBJ2-5	CASSHAEEGESQETQCF
TRBV7-9	TRBJ1-4	CASSFDRELFF
TRBV14	TRBJ2-7	CASSQLDREPPYEQYF
TRBV7-3	TRBJ2-1	CASSQIGLAGKYEQFF
TRBV20-1	TRBJ2-7	CSARDMIARHEQYF
TRBV4-2	TRBJ1-1	CASCCTSTRGAFF
TRBV9	TRBJ1-4	CASSATGLSDEKLFF
TRBV29-1	.	CSVSRGPDEQYF
TRBV30	TRBJ2-5	CAWSVTGQEEAQYF